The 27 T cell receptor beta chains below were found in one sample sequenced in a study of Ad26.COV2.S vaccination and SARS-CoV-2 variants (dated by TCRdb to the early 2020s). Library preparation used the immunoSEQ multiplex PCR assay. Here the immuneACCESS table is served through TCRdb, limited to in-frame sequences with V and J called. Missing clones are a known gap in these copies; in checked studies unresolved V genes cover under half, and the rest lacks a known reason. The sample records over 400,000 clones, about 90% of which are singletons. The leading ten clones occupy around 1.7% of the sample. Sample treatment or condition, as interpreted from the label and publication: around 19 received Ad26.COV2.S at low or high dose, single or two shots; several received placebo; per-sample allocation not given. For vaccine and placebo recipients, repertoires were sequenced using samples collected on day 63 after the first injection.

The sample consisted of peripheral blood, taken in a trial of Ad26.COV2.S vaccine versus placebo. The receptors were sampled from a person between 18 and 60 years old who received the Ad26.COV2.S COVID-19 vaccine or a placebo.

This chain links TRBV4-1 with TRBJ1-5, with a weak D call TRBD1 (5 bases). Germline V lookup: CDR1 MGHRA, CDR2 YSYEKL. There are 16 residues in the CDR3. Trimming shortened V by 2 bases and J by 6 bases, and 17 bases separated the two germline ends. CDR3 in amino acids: CASSQQSKGKGQPQHF. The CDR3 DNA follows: TGCGCCAGCAGCCAACAAAGTAAGGGGAAGGGTCAGCCCCAGCATTTT.

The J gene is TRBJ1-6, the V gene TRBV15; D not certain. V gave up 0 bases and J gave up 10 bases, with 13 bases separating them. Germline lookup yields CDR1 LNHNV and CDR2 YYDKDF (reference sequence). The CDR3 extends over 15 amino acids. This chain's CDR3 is CATSRDRSRSSPLHF. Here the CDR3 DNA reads TGTGCCACCAGCAGAGACCGCTCGAGGTCCTCACCCCTCCACTTT.

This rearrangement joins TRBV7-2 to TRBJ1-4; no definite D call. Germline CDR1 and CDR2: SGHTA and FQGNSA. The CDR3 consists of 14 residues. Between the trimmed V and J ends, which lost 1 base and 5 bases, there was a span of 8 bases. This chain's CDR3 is CASSLVAENEKLFF. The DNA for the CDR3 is TGTGCCAGCAGCTTAGTAGCAGAGAATGAAAAACTGTTTTTT.

For the CDR3, the DNA is TGTGCCAGCAGCCAGGCCGGGGTGAACCAAGAGACCCAGTACTTC. Translation gives CASSQAGVNQETQYF. The V call is TRBV3-1 (or the pseudogene TRBV3-2), the J call TRBJ2-5, with a tentative D call TRBD2 (5 bases). From germline, CDR1 is LGHDT and CDR2 YNNKEL (reference sequence). This CDR3 is built from 15 residues. With 3 bases removed from V and 0 bases from J, the gap between germline ends came to 11 bases.

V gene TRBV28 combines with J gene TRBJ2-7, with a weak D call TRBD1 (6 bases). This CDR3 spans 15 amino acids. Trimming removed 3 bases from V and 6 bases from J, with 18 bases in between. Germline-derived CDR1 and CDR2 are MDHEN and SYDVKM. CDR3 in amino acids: CASSLRTGGRTEQYF. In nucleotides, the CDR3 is TGTGCCAGCAGTTTGCGCACTGGGGGCAGGACCGAGCAGTACTTC. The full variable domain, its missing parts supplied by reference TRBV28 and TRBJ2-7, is DVKVTQSSRYLVKRTGEKVFLECVQDMDHENMFWYRQDPGLGLRLIYFSYDVKMKEKGDIPEGYSVSREKKERFSLILESASTNQTSMYLCASSLRTGGRTEQYFGPGTRLTVT.

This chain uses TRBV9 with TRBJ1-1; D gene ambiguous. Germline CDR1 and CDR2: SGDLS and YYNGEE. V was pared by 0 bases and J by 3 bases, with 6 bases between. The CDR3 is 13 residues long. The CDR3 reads CASSVDTHTEAFF. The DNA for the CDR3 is TGTGCCAGCAGCGTAGACACTCACACTGAAGCTTTCTTT.

The CDR3 here is CASSFQGAGTEAFF. CDR3 in DNA: TGTGCCAGCAGTTTCCAGGGGGCGGGCACTGAAGCTTTCTTT. This chain joins TRBV6-6 and TRBJ1-1; TRBD1 aligns across 8 bases. The CDR3 is 14 residues long. With 4 bases clipped from V and 4 bases from J, the junction kept 5 bases outside the gene matches. Germline V gives CDR1 MNHNY, CDR2 SVGAGI (reference sequence).

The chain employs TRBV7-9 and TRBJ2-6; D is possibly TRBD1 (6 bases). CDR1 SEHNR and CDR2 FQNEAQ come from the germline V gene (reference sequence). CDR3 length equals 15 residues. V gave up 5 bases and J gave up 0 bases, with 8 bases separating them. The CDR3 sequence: CASSNRDSGANVLTF. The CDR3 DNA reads TGTGCCAGCAGCAACAGGGACTCTGGGGCCAACGTCCTGACTTTC.

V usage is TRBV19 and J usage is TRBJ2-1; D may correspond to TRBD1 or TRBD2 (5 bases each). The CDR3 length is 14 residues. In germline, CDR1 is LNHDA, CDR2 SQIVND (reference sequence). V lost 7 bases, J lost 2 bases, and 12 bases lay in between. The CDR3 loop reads CASNQGVPYNEQFF. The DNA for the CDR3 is TGTGCCAGTAATCAGGGAGTACCCTACAATGAGCAGTTCTTC.

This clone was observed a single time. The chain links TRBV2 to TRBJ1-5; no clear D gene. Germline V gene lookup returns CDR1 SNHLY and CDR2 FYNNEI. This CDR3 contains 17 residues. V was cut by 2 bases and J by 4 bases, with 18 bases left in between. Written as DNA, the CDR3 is TGTGCCAGCAGTGAAAGGGTCGGCAGAAGTAATAATCAGCCCCAGCATTTT. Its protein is CASSERVGRSNNQPQHF. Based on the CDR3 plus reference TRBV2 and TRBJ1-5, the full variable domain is EPEVTQTPSHQVTQMGQEVILRCVPISNHLYFYWYRQILGQKVEFLVSFYNNEISEKSEIFDDQFSVERPDGSNFTLKIRSTKLEDSAMYFCASSERVGRSNNQPQHFGDGTRLSIL.

The CDR3 bases are TGTGCCAGCAGCCAATGGACAGGGAGTTCCTCCTATGGCTACACCTTC. Translated: CASSQWTGSSSYGYTF. The chain uses TRBV3-1 (or the pseudogene TRBV3-2) and TRBJ1-2, with 8 bases identical to TRBD1. V shed 2 bases and J 4 bases; nucleotides not matched to a gene: 9. The germline CDR1 and CDR2 sequences are LGHDT and YNNKEL (reference sequence). CDR3 length: 16 amino acids.

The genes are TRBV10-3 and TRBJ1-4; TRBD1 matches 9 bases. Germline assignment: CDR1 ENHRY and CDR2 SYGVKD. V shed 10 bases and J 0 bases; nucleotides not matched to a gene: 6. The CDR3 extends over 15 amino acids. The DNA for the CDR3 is TGTGCCACCGGGACAGGGCTTGCAACTAATGAAAAACTGTTTTTT. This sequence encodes CATGTGLATNEKLFF.

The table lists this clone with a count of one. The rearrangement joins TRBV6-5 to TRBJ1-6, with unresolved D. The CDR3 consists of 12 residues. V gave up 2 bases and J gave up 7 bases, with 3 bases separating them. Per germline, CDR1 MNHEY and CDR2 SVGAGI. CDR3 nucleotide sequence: TGTGCCAGCAGTTACACGAATTCACCCCTCCACTTT. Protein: CASSYTNSPLHF.

For the CDR3, the DNA is TGTGCCAGTAGTATCGCGCTAGCGGGGACGGGAGATACGCAGTATTTT. Protein: CASSIALAGTGDTQYF. The rearrangement uses TRBV19 and TRBJ2-3; TRBD2 matches at 9 bases. The CDR3 sequence is 16 residues long. Germline CDR1 is LNHDA and CDR2 is SQIVND (reference sequence). V lost 3 bases and J lost 5; bases outside the gene matches: 9.

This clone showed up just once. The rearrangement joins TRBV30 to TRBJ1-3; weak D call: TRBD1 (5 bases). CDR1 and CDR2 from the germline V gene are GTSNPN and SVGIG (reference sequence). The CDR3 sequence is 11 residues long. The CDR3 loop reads CACWGQNTIYF. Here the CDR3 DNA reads TGTGCGTGCTGGGGCCAAAACACCATATATTTT.

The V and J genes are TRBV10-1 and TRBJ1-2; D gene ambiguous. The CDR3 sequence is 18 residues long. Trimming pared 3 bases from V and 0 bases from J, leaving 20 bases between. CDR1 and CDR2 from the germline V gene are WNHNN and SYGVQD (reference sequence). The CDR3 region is CASSDEAGRGRTNYGYTF. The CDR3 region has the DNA TGCGCCAGCAGTGACGAGGCGGGTAGAGGGCGCACTAACTATGGCTACACCTTC.

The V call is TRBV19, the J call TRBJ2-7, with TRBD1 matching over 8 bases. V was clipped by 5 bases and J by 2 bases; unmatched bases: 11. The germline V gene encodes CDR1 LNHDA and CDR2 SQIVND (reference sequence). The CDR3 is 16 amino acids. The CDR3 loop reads CASSFTTGGYTYEQYF. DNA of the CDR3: TGTGCCAGTAGTTTCACAACAGGGGGTTACACCTACGAGCAGTACTTC.

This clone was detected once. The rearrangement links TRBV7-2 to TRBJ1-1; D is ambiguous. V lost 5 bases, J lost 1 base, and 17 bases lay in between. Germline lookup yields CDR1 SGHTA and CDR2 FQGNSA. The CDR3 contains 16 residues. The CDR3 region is CASSQPIGIQNTEAFF. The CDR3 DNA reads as TGTGCCAGCAGCCAACCTATCGGGATTCAGAACACTGAAGCTTTCTTT.

CDR3 residues: CASSLPKLAVGNEQFF. CDR3 in DNA: TGCGCCAGCAGCCTGCCTAAACTAGCGGTTGGGAATGAGCAGTTCTTC. The chain has TRBV5-1 and TRBJ2-1; 8 bases map to TRBD2. J was trimmed by 7 bases and V by 4 bases; bases with no gene match: 13. The CDR3 length is 16 residues. CDR1 is SGHRS, CDR2 YFSETQ, per germline. Full variable domain (rest looked up from reference TRBV5-1 and TRBJ2-1): KAGVTQTPRYLIKTRGQQVTLSCSPISGHRSVSWYQQTPGQGLQFLFEYFSETQRNKGNFPGRFSGRQFSNSRSEMNVSTLELGDSALYLCASSLPKLAVGNEQFFGPGTRLTVL.

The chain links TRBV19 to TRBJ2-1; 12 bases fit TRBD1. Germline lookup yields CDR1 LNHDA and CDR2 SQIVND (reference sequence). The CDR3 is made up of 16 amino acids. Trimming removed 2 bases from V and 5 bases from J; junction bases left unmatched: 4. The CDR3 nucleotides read TGTGCCAGTAGTATATGGGGACAGGGGGCGAACAATGAGCAGTTCTTC. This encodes CASSIWGQGANNEQFF.

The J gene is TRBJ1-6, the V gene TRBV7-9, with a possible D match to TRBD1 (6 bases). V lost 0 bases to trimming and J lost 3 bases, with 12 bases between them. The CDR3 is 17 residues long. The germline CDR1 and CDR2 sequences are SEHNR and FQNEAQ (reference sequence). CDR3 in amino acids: CASSLAAAGDYNSPLHF. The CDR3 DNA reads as TGTGCCAGCAGCTTAGCGGCGGCAGGGGACTATAATTCACCCCTCCACTTT.

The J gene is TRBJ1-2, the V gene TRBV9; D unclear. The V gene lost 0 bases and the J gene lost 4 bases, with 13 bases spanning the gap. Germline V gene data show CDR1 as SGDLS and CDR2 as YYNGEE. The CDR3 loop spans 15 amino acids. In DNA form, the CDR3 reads TGTGCCAGCAGCGTAGAAGAGGGTCCTAGCTATGGCTACACCTTC. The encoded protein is CASSVEEGPSYGYTF.

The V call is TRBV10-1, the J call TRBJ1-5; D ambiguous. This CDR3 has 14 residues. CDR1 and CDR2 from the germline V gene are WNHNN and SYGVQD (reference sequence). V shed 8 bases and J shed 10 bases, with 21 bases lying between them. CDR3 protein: CASSENRDHYPQHF. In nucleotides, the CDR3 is TGCGCCAGCTCGGAAAACAGAGATCATTACCCCCAGCATTTT.

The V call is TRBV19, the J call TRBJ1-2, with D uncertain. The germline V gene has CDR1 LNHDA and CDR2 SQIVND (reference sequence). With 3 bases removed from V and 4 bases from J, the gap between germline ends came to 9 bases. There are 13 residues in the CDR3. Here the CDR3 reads CASSMGRVYGYTF. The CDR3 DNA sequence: TGTGCCAGTAGTATGGGCAGAGTCTATGGCTACACCTTC.

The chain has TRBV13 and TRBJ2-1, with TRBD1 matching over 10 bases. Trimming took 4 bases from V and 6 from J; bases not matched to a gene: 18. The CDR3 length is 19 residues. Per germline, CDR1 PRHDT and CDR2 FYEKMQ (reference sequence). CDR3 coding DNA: TGTGCCAGCAGCTCGGAAGAAAGAATTGACAGGGGGCCACCCAATGAGCAGTTCTTC. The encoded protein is CASSSEERIDRGPPNEQFF.

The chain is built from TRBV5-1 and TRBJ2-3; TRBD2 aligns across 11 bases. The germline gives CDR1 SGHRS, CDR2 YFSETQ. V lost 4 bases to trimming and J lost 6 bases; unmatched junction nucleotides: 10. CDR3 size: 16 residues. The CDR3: CASSQTLAGGWDTQYF. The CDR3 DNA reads TGCGCCAGCAGCCAGACGCTAGCGGGGGGATGGGATACGCAGTATTTT. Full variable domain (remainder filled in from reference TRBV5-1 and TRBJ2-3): KAGVTQTPRYLIKTRGQQVTLSCSPISGHRSVSWYQQTPGQGLQFLFEYFSETQRNKGNFPGRFSGRQFSNSRSEMNVSTLELGDSALYLCASSQTLAGGWDTQYFGPGTRLTVL.

The CDR3 nucleotides are TGTGCCAGCAGTTCCGTGGGGACAGATACGCAGTATTTT. Translated: CASSSVGTDTQYF. The gene calls are TRBV28 and TRBJ2-3; D gene ambiguous. CDR1 MDHEN and CDR2 SYDVKM come from the germline V gene. This CDR3 contains 13 residues. Trimming removed 4 bases at V and 3 bases at J, with 8 bases between.